The text below deals with one T cell receptor (beta chain). CDR3 length equals 15 residues. Germline CDR1 SGHNT, CDR2 YYREEE (reference sequence). Trimming stripped 4 bases from V and 0 bases from J, with 13 bases between. This table comes from immunoSEQ multiplex PCR, and its TCRdb copy is limited to in-frame clones, with some not included. The table records roughly 3,800 clones, roughly three fifths of them present only once. The data are from a study of sequential checkpoint blockade in melanoma. Study background: First-line arms were nivolumab then ipilimumab, or the reverse, randomized 1:1.

As to treatment: randomized to nivolumab then ipilimumab (arm A) or the reverse (arm B). The source of this sequence is a human donor with melanoma. The specimen comprised CD8+ T cells sorted from blood (inferred from file names), sampled from a patient given nivolumab and ipilimumab in sequence. The rearrangement links TRBV5-4 to TRBJ1-1, with D unresolved. DNA of the CDR3: TGTGCCAGCAGCGGTGGACTTAGCATGAACACTGAAGCTTTCTTT. Translated: CASSGGLSMNTEAFF.